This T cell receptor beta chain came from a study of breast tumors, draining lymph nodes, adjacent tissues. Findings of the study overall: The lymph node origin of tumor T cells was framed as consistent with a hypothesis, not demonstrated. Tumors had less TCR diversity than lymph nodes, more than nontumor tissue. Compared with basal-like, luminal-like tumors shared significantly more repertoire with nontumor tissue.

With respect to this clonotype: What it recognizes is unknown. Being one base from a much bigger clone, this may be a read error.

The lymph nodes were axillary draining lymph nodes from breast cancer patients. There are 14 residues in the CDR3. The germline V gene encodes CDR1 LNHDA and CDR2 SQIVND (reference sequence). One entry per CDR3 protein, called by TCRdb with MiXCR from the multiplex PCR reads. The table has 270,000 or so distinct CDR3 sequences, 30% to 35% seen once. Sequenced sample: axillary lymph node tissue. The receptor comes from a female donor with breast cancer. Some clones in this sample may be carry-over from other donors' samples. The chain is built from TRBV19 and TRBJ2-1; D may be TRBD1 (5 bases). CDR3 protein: CASSMQGSYDEQFF. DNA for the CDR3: TGTGCCAGTAGTATGCAGGGTTCCTACGATGAGCAGTTCTTC.